This TCR beta chain originates from a study of blood T cell repertoires in COVID-19. Study-level information: PBMCs, B-cell-depleted T cells, or T cells provided the cDNA or gDNA that made up the material.

Source study methods: For nucleated cells, counts were estimated from reference gene primer amplification. Repertoires were generated with immunoSEQ multiplex PCR, while TCRdb's copy carries only in-frame clones and drops some. V and J calls and clone size are as listed in that table; D and trimming were resolved from the DNA. The sample holds tens of thousands of clones, roughly 94% seen once. The CDR3 extends over 14 amino acids. CDR1 and CDR2 (germline): SGHVS, FQNEAQ. V shed 5 bases, J shed 4 bases, and the junction held 5 bases outside the gene matches. The V gene is TRBV7-8, the J gene TRBJ2-3, with 8 bases that match TRBD2. Sequenced input: peripheral blood. This receptor was obtained from a human donor with active COVID-19. The donor label of this sample is uncertain. As DNA, the CDR3 is TGTGCCAGCAGCAGGACTAGCCGGTCAGATACGCAGTATTTT. Translated, it gives CASSRTSRSDTQYF.